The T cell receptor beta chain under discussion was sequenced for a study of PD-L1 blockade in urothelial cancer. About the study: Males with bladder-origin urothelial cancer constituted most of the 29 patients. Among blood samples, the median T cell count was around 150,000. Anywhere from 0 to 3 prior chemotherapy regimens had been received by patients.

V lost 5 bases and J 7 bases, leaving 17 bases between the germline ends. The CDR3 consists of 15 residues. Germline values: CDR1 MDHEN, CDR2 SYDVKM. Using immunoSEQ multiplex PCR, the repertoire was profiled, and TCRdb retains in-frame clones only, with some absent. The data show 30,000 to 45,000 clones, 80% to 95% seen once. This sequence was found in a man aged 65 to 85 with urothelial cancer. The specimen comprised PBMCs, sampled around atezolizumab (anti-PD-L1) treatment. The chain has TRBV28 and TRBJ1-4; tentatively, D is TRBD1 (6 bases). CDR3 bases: TGTGCCAGCAGTATGCTTAGGGGGGGAGGTGAAAAACTGTTTTTT. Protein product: CASSMLRGGGEKLFF.